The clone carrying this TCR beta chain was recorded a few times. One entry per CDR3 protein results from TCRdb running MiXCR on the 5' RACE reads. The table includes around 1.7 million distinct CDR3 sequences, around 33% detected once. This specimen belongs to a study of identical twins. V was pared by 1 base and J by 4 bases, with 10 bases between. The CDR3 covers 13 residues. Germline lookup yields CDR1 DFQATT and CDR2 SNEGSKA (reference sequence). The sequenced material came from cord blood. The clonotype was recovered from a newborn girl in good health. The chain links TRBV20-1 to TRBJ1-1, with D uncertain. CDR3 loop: CSARVPGITEAFF. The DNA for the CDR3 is TGCAGTGCTAGAGTGCCGGGAATCACTGAAGCTTTCTTT.